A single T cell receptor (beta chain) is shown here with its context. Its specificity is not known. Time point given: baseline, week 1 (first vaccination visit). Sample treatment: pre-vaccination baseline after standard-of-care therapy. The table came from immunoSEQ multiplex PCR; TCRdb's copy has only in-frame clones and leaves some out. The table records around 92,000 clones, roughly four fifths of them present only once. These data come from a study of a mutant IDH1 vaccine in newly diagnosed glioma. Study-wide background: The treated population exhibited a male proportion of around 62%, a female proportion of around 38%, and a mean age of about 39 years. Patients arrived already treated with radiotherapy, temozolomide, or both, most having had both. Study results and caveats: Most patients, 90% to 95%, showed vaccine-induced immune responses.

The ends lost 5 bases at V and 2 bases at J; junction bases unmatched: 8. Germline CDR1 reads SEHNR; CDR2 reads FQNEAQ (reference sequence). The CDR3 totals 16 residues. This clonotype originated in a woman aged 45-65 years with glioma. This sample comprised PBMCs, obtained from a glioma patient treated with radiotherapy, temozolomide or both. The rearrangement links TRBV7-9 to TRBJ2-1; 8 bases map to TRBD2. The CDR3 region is CASSQTPGLAYNEQFF. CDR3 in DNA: TGTGCCAGCAGCCAGACCCCGGGACTAGCCTACAATGAGCAGTTCTTC.